The entry that follows covers one T cell receptor (beta chain) sequence. This entry belongs to a study of response to subunit inactivated influenza vaccine. The germline V gene encodes CDR1 SGHTA and CDR2 FQGNSA. V was trimmed by 6 bases and J by 4 bases, leaving 17 bases between them. CDR3 length: 15 amino acids. TCRdb analysed the RT-PCR reads with MiXCR anew, one entry per CDR3 protein. Of a few hundred thousand distinct CDR3 sequences in the sample, 14% were seen once. The receptor's source is a man in his fifties or sixties who received an inactivated influenza vaccine. This chain links TRBV7-2 with TRBJ2-3, with D maybe TRBD2 (7 bases). Source: PBMCs from blood, taken 12 days after vaccination. The CDR3 sequence is CASRRGGFLADTQYF. The CDR3 nucleotides are TGTGCCAGCAGAAGGGGGGGCTTCTTGGCAGATACGCAGTATTTT.